These T cell receptor beta chains were read from a single sample in a study of Graves' ophthalmopathy and Graves' hyperthyroidism. TCRdb processed the multiplex PCR reads anew with MiXCR; each CDR3 protein has one entry. The table has approximately 700,000 distinct CDR3 sequences, roughly two fifths seen once. Sequencing was done on a sample of peripheral blood. The receptors stem from an adult man with Graves' ophthalmopathy. The CDR3 runs from the conserved cysteine through the conserved F or W. Each record gives: D gene, V gene, clone size, J gene, CDR3 length, CDR3 DNA, CDR3 protein. D genes are given only for firm matches. Not every row has a clone size; where given, it reads once, few, many or a size class.

NA	TRBV19	NA	TRBJ1-1	12	TGTGCCAGTAGGTCGGCGGGCGGTGAAGCTTTCTTT	CASRSAGGEAFF
NA	TRBV2	many	TRBJ1-2	13	TGTGCCAGCAGTACGTGGAAGTGGTATGGCTACACCTTC	CASSTWKWYGYTF
NA	TRBV15	NA	TRBJ1-4	14	TGTGCCACCAGCTTCGGGGCAGAAGCTGAAAAACTGTTTTTT	CATSFGAEAEKLFF
TRBD1	TRBV20-1	NA	TRBJ1-1	13	TGCAGTGCTAGAACAGATGGGACAGCGAAAGCTTTCTTT	CSARTDGTAKAFF
NA	TRBV2	NA	TRBJ2-7	16	TGTGCCAGCAGGGCCGGGACGTCGATTTTCACGCACGAGCAGTACTTC	CASRAGTSIFTHEQYF
NA	TRBV7-9	many	TRBJ2-5	14	TGTGCCAGCAGCCACCGAGAAGGGCAAGGGACCCAGTACTTC	CASSHREGQGTQYF
NA	TRBV19	many	TRBJ1-1	11	TGTGCCAGTACCCTGGACAGTCGGGCTTTCTTT	CASTLDSRAFF
NA	TRBV2	few	TRBJ2-7	15	TGTGCCAGCAGAAAGGAGGCAGGCGAGGGGTACGAGCAGTACTTC	CASRKEAGEGYEQYF
NA	TRBV15	NA	TRBJ1-3	17	TGTGCCACCAGCAGAGGAGGCGGGGGGCGAGCTGGAAACACCATATATTTT	CATSRGGGGRAGNTIYF
NA	TRBV9	many	TRBJ1-1	13	TGTGCCAGCAGCGTAGCAGGGAACACTGAAGCTTTCTTT	CASSVAGNTEAFF
NA	TRBV6-2/TRBV6-3	few	TRBJ1-1	13	TGTGCCAGCAGTAAACAGGGTTCCACTGAAGCTTTCTTT	CASSKQGSTEAFF
NA	TRBV12-3/TRBV12-4	NA	TRBJ1-6	9	TGTGCCAGCAGTCAACCCCTCCACTTT	CASSQPLHF
NA	TRBV7-6	NA	TRBJ2-5	17	TGTGCCAGCAGCTTAGGATTTGATTGGACTACCCAAGAGACCCAGTACTTC	CASSLGFDWTTQETQYF
NA	TRBV19	NA	TRBJ2-2	14	TGTGCCAGTAGTTTCGGGAAAGGGCCCGGGGAGCTGTTTTTT	CASSFGKGPGELFF
NA	TRBV10-3	NA	TRBJ1-1	13	TGTGCCAGCAGTGGCCTCAGGGGCACTGAAGCTTTCTTT	CASSGLRGTEAFF
TRBD1	TRBV11-2	NA	TRBJ2-5	17	TGTGCCAGCAGCTCGCGAGCTCGGACAGGGGGCTCTGAGACCCAGTACTTC	CASSSRARTGGSETQYF
NA	TRBV25-1	NA	TRBJ2-2	18	TGTGCCAGCAGTTACCCAGGCTATTCCGAGAAGAACACCGGGGAGCTGTTTTTT	CASSYPGYSEKNTGELFF
TRBD2	TRBV9	NA	TRBJ2-5	16	TGCGCCAGCAGCTTAGGACTAGCGGAGGGGATGGAGACCCAGTACTTC	CASSLGLAEGMETQYF